These 32 T cell receptor beta chains share one sample of origin, sequenced in a study of shared clonotypes between healthy human individuals (TCRdb year 2020). CD8 naive samples were CD45RO-negative cells positively selected for CCR7, giving a CD45RA+CCR7+ population that excluded TemRA cells. The library was made by the immunoSEQ multiplex PCR assay. Drawn from immuneACCESS, this table holds only the in-frame rearrangements with V and J called that TCRdb kept. Clones are partly lost; checked studies trace under half to an unresolved V gene and leave the rest unexplained. For this sample the table gives around 2.1 million clones, of which about 93% were detected only once. Jointly, the top ten make up over 1.5% of the sample. Sequencing was done on a sample of naive CD8+ T cells from PBMCs. The cell subset or site label corresponds to: CD45RA+CCR7+. The receptors were gathered from a man younger than 35 in good health. Some clones in this sample may be carry-over from other donors' samples.

The chain recombines TRBV7-9 with TRBJ2-7; no definite D call. The V gene lost 3 bases and the J gene lost 0 bases, with 9 bases spanning the gap. CDR1 is SEHNR and CDR2 is FQNEAQ in the germline V gene (reference sequence). This CDR3 region has 14 residues. CDR3 sequence (DNA): TGTGCCAGCAGCTTCGGCGGATTCTCCTACGAGCAGTACTTC. As protein: CASSFGGFSYEQYF.

This clone has just one count. CDR3 coding DNA: TGTGCCAGCAGCTTAGGTGGAGTCTACGAGCAGTACTTC. This translates into CASSLGGVYEQYF. J is TRBJ2-7 and V is TRBV7-6; D is ambiguous. The CDR3 loop spans 13 amino acids. Looked up from germline, CDR1 is SGHVS and CDR2 is FNYEAQ. V was shortened by 1 base and J by 3 bases, with 7 bases between the two germline ends.

Notes on this clone: The junction departs from germline at one end; a sequencing error may be responsible. The chain combines TRBV5-3 with TRBJ1-2, with a tentative D call TRBD1 (6 bases). TRBV5-3 falls under the ORF class, with uncertain function. This CDR3 spans 13 amino acids. The CDR3 loop is CASSSTGPKGYTF. The CDR3 DNA reads TGTGCCAGCAGCTCCACAGGGCCAAAGGGCTACACCTTC.

J is TRBJ2-5 and V is TRBV11-2; no definite D call. The length of the CDR3 is 13 residues. V shed 5 bases and J shed 0 bases, with 7 bases lying between them. CDR1 is SGHAT and CDR2 is FQNNGV in the germline V gene. The CDR3 region is CASSRKYQETQYF. The DNA for the CDR3 is TGTGCCAGCAGCCGAAAGTACCAAGAGACCCAGTACTTC.

This rearrangement joins TRBV28 to TRBJ1-4; D is uncertain. CDR1 is MDHEN and CDR2 is SYDVKM in the germline V gene. V was pared by 4 bases and J by 12 bases, with 24 bases between. CDR3 length: 16 amino acids. The CDR3 sequence: CASSYLGSGLVTELFF. The CDR3 DNA reads as TGTGCCAGCAGTTATTTAGGTTCGGGGTTAGTTACCGAACTGTTTTTT.

This clone was observed a few times. This sample also contains other DNA sequences that code for the same CDR3. The gene calls are TRBV10-3 and TRBJ2-7, with D uncertain. CDR1 ENHRY and CDR2 SYGVKD come from the germline V gene. V was clipped by 0 bases and J by 6 bases, with 3 bases between them. The CDR3 is made up of 11 amino acids. The CDR3 region has the DNA TGTGCCATCAGTGAGTCGTCCGAGCAGTACTTC. It translates to CAISESSEQYF.

The CDR3 is CASSSGRFEVKNEQYF. The CDR3 nucleotides read TGTGCCAGCAGTTCGGGGAGATTCGAGGTTAAGAACGAGCAGTACTTC. The V call is TRBV28, the J call TRBJ2-7, with D possibly being TRBD2 (5 bases). Germline loops: CDR1 MDHEN, CDR2 SYDVKM. The CDR3 runs to 16 residues. Trimming removed 4 bases at V and 5 bases at J, with 21 bases between.

The V and J genes are TRBV6-1 and TRBJ2-5; 13 positions match TRBD2. This CDR3 comprises 15 residues. Looked up from germline, CDR1 is MNHNS and CDR2 is SASEGT. Trimming took 5 bases from V and 3 from J; bases not matched to a gene: 3. Written as DNA, the CDR3 is TGTGCCAGCAGTTCCGGGACTAGCGGGGAAGAGACCCAGTACTTC. It codes for CASSSGTSGEETQYF.

The V gene is TRBV29-1, the J gene TRBJ2-7, with TRBD1 identical over 7 bases. This CDR3 spans 13 amino acids. Germline V gene data show CDR1 as SQVTM and CDR2 as ANQGSEA. Unmatched junction bases numbered 3, after V lost 1 base and J lost 3 bases. The CDR3 loop reads CSVEGGQDYEQYF. In DNA form, the CDR3 reads TGCAGCGTTGAAGGAGGACAGGACTACGAGCAGTACTTC.

The rearrangement uses TRBV6-1 and TRBJ1-5; D is possibly TRBD1 (5 bases). Germline V gene data show CDR1 as MNHNS and CDR2 as SASEGT. The CDR3 has 15 amino acids. Trimming removed 7 bases from V and 3 bases from J, with 16 bases in between. Here the CDR3 DNA reads TGTGCCAGCACTATAGGGACCCTCCTCAATCAGCCCCAGCATTTT. Translating gives CASTIGTLLNQPQHF.

In nucleotides, the CDR3 is TGTGCCAGCAGTTTTTCGAGCCCTTTAGCGGACTCGAACACCGGGGAGCTGTTTTTT. Translating gives CASSFSSPLADSNTGELFF. The genes are TRBV27 and TRBJ2-2; tentatively, D is TRBD2 (6 bases). Germline CDR1 reads MNHEY; CDR2 reads SMNVEV (reference sequence). V shed 3 bases and J shed 0 bases, with 20 bases lying between them. The CDR3 is 19 amino acids.

The table lists this clone with a count of one. The chain combines TRBV9 with TRBJ2-1, with 9 bases lining up with TRBD1. CDR1 is SGDLS, CDR2 YYNGEE, per germline. This CDR3 has 14 residues. V trimming: 3 bases; J trimming: 6 bases; junction bases outside the gene matches: 4. The CDR3: CASSARDRANEQFF. The CDR3, as DNA: TGTGCCAGCAGCGCCCGGGACAGGGCCAATGAGCAGTTCTTC.

The chain couples TRBV27 to TRBJ2-1; TRBD2 aligns across 11 bases. This CDR3 is built from 14 residues. Germline-derived CDR1 and CDR2 are MNHEY and SMNVEV (reference sequence). The ends lost 5 bases at V and 7 bases at J; junction bases unmatched: 4. The CDR3 loop reads CASSQLAGGNEQFF. CDR3 coding DNA: TGTGCCAGCAGTCAGCTAGCGGGAGGAAATGAGCAGTTCTTC.

This clone was recorded only once. The chain joins TRBV6-1 to TRBJ2-7; 10 bases agree with TRBD1. The germline V gene has CDR1 MNHNS and CDR2 SASEGT. V lost 4 bases to trimming and J lost 6 bases; unmatched junction nucleotides: 6. The CDR3 consists of 14 residues. The CDR3 DNA sequence: TGTGCCAGCAGTGGGGGGACAGGGGTTGTCGAGCAGTACTTC. Protein: CASSGGTGVVEQYF.

The V and J genes are TRBV6-5 and TRBJ1-3, with 8 bases matching TRBD1. The CDR3 covers 15 residues. After removal of 9 bases from V and 1 base from J, the junction contained 8 bases not matched to a gene. Germline CDR1 is MNHEY and CDR2 is SVGAGI. CDR3 in DNA: TGTGCCAGTCGGACAGGGACTAGGTCTGGAAACACCATATATTTT. Translated: CASRTGTRSGNTIYF.

The chain joins TRBV13 to TRBJ2-7; possibly TRBD2 for D (6 bases). The CDR3 has 15 residues. The V end was cut by 0 bases, the J end by 6 bases, with 15 bases between. Germline assignment: CDR1 PRHDT and CDR2 FYEKMQ (reference sequence). The CDR3 protein is CASSLGGGPFSEQYF. CDR3 nucleotide sequence: TGTGCCAGCAGCTTAGGCGGAGGGCCCTTCTCCGAGCAGTACTTC. Full variable domain (missing parts from reference TRBV13 and TRBJ2-7): AAGVIQSPRHLIKEKRETATLKCYPIPRHDTVYWYQQGPGQDPQFLISFYEKMQSDKGSIPDRFSAQQFSDYHSELNMSSLELGDSALYFCASSLGGGPFSEQYFGPGTRLTVT.

The V gene is TRBV28, the J gene TRBJ2-5; the D is unclear. The closer fit of TRBJ2-7 to the DNA end suggests the J call may be wrong. CDR1 is MDHEN, CDR2 SYDVKM, per germline. The CDR3 covers 10 residues. The CDR3 region has the DNA TGTGCCAGCAGTAGACACGAGCAGTACTTC. The encoded protein is CASSRHEQYF.

On this clone itself: The sample holds other DNA sequences that translate to the same CDR3. The rearrangement uses TRBV9 and TRBJ2-1; 8 nucleotides align to TRBD2. This CDR3 has 14 amino acids. CDR1 and CDR2 from the germline V gene are SGDLS and YYNGEE. V lost 0 bases, J lost 7 bases, and 3 bases stayed unmatched. The CDR3 DNA follows: TGTGCCAGCAGCGTAGGCGGGAGGACGAATGAGCAGTTCTTC. Translation gives CASSVGGRTNEQFF.

J is TRBJ2-1 and V is TRBV6-4, with D perhaps given as TRBD1 or TRBD2 (5 bases each). V was clipped by 0 bases and J by 8 bases, with 17 bases between them. This CDR3 spans 16 amino acids. Germline lookup yields CDR1 MRHNA and CDR2 SNTAGT. CDR3 sequence reads: CASSDSPYGGWDEQFF. In DNA, the CDR3 is TGTGCCAGCAGTGACTCCCCATATGGGGGTTGGGATGAGCAGTTCTTC.

The V and J genes are TRBV7-8 and TRBJ2-7; 12 nucleotides match TRBD2. CDR1 is SGHVS and CDR2 is FQNEAQ in the germline V gene. V was clipped by 2 bases and J by 6 bases; unmatched bases: 5. The CDR3 has 15 amino acids. The CDR3: CASSLLAGGFGEQYF. CDR3 in DNA: TGTGCCAGCAGCTTACTAGCGGGAGGGTTCGGCGAGCAGTACTTC.

This chain uses TRBV18 with TRBJ2-1, with 13 bases identical to TRBD2. The germline CDR1 and CDR2 sequences are KGHSH and LQKENI. The J segment lost 4 bases and the V segment lost 3 bases, leaving 6 bases of the junction unmatched. The CDR3 runs to 17 residues. CDR3 region: CASSPNGLAGVYNEQFF. The CDR3 DNA reads TGTGCCAGCTCACCTAACGGACTAGCGGGAGTTTACAATGAGCAGTTCTTC.

In nucleotides, the CDR3 is TGTGCCAGCAGCTTAGACGGACAGGTCTCCTACAATGAGCAGTTCTTC. This encodes CASSLDGQVSYNEQFF. The chain combines TRBV7-8 with TRBJ2-1; TRBD1 matches at 7 bases. Germline assignment: CDR1 SGHVS and CDR2 FQNEAQ. The CDR3 extends over 16 amino acids. The V segment lost 1 base and the J segment 0 bases; nucleotides outside the gene matches: 3. Together with reference TRBV7-8 and TRBJ2-1, the CDR3 gives the full variable domain: GAGVSQSPRYKVAKRGQDVALRCDPISGHVSLFWYQQALGQGPEFLTYFQNEAQLDKSGLPSDRFFAERPEGSVSTLKIQRTQQEDSAVYLCASSLDGQVSYNEQFFGPGTRLTVL.

The chain is built from TRBV10-1 and TRBJ1-1; D is uncertain. Germline CDR1 is WNHNN and CDR2 is SYGVQD (reference sequence). This CDR3 contains 14 residues. The V end was cut by 2 bases, the J end by 1 base, with 8 bases between. The CDR3, as DNA: TGCGCCAGCAGTGAGAACTTAGCGAACACTGAAGCTTTCTTT. This sequence encodes CASSENLANTEAFF.

CDR3 residues: CASSSDINAAYEQYF. CDR3 DNA: TGTGCCAGCAGTTCAGACATTAACGCCGCCTACGAGCAGTACTTC. The chain carries TRBV6-1 and TRBJ2-7; no definite D call. V lost 5 bases to trimming and J lost 2 bases, with 16 bases between them. The CDR3 is made up of 15 amino acids. CDR1 is MNHNS and CDR2 is SASEGT in the germline V gene.

The chain uses TRBV7-6 and TRBJ2-7; 8 bases agree with TRBD1. Germline V gene sequence: CDR1 SGHVS, CDR2 FNYEAQ. CDR3 length equals 16 residues. The V segment lost 4 bases and the J segment 6 bases; nucleotides outside the gene matches: 14. The CDR3 region is CASSSGVAGGLSEQYF. DNA of the CDR3: TGTGCCAGCAGCTCAGGGGTAGCAGGGGGCCTCTCCGAGCAGTACTTC.

This sequence joins TRBV29-1 and TRBJ2-1, with D possibly TRBD2 on 6 matching bases. Trimming left V 2 bases short and J 1 base short, with 15 bases between. The CDR3 consists of 16 residues. The V gene's germline CDR1 is SQVTM and CDR2 ANQGSEA. This chain's CDR3 is CSVEPPGVGSYNEQFF. CDR3 DNA sequence: TGCAGCGTTGAACCCCCGGGGGTCGGGTCCTACAATGAGCAGTTCTTC.

The chain couples TRBV4-1 to TRBJ2-1; perhaps TRBD1 as D (6 bases). This CDR3 spans 13 amino acids. CDR1 is MGHRA and CDR2 is YSYEKL in the germline V gene. V was pared by 4 bases and J by 7 bases, with 11 bases between. The CDR3 sequence: CASSLNTGNEQFF. For the CDR3, the DNA is TGCGCCAGCAGCCTAAATACAGGGAATGAGCAGTTCTTC.

V usage is TRBV9 and J usage is TRBJ1-5; D gene unclear. The CDR3 contains 13 residues. V was shortened by 4 bases and J by 0 bases, with 5 bases between the two germline ends. Looked up from germline, CDR1 is SGDLS and CDR2 is YYNGEE. CDR3 in DNA: TGTGCCAGCAGCCACAATAGCAATCAGCCCCAGCATTTT. This encodes CASSHNSNQPQHF.

The rearrangement uses TRBV2 and TRBJ2-7, with D possibly matching TRBD2 (6 bases). The germline V gene has CDR1 SNHLY and CDR2 FYNNEI. The CDR3 has 12 amino acids. Trimming removed 8 bases at V and 3 bases at J, with 11 bases between. The CDR3 is CASQTRYYEQYF. The CDR3 DNA reads TGTGCCAGCCAGACTAGATACTACGAGCAGTACTTC.

This chain uses TRBV5-4 with TRBJ1-1, with D possibly being TRBD1 (5 bases). The CDR3 covers 13 residues. Germline values: CDR1 SGHNT, CDR2 YYREEE (reference sequence). The V and J ends lost 4 bases and 3 bases respectively, with 10 bases between them. DNA of the CDR3: TGTGCCAGCAGCCTTTCCAGGGACACTGAAGCTTTCTTT. This codes for CASSLSRDTEAFF.

This clone has just one count. The chain links TRBV7-8 to TRBJ2-2, with 11 positions matching TRBD1. Germline values: CDR1 SGHVS, CDR2 FQNEAQ. This CDR3 contains 16 residues. Trimming cost V 5 bases and J 2 bases; bases outside gene matches: 4. The CDR3 spells CASSGGTGGNTGELFF. CDR3 in DNA: TGTGCCAGCAGCGGAGGGACAGGGGGTAACACCGGGGAGCTGTTTTTT.

This chain connects TRBV4-3 to TRBJ1-2, with 7 positions matching TRBD1. CDR3 length equals 14 residues. Germline assignment: CDR1 LGHNA and CDR2 YSLEER. J was trimmed by 2 bases and V by 5 bases; bases with no gene match: 5. The chain's CDR3 is CASSSSGQNYGYTF. In DNA form, the CDR3 reads TGCGCCAGCAGCTCCTCGGGACAGAACTATGGCTACACCTTC.